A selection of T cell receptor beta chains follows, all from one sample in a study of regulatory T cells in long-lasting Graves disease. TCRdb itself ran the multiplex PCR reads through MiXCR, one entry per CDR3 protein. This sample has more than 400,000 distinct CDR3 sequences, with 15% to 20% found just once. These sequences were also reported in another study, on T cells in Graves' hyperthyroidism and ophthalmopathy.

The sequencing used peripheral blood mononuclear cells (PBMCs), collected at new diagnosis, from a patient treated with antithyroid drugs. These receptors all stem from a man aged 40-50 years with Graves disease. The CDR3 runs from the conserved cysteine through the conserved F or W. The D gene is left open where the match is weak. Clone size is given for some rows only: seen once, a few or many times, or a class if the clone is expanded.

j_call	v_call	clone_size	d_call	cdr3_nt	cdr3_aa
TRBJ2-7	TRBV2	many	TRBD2	TGTGCCAGCAGTGAGTTAGTAGCGGGATCCGAGCAGTACTTC	CASSELVAGSEQYF
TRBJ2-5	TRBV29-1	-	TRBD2	TGCAGCCTCTCGGGGGGTGGAGAGACCCAGTACTTC	CSLSGGGETQYF
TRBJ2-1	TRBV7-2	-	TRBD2	TGTGCCAGCAGCGGGGATGTGTCCGGGACTAGCAGCAATGAGCAGTTCTTC	CASSGDVSGTSSNEQFF
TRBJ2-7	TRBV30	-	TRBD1	TGTGCCTGGAGTTTGGGACAGCGCTACGAGCAGTACTTC	CAWSLGQRYEQYF
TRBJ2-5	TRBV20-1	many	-	TGCAGTGCTAGATCGGCGCACGGGGAGACCCAGTACTTC	CSARSAHGETQYF
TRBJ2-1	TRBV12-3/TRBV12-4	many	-	TGTGCCAGCAGTTTAGTACCATCCAATGAGCAGTTCTTC	CASSLVPSNEQFF
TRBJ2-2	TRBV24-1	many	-	TGTGCCACCAGTAGGACAGCGAGCACCGGGGAGCTGTTTTTT	CATSRTASTGELFF
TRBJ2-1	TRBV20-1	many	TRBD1	TGCAGTGCTGTCGGGACAGGGGGCAATGAGCAGTTCTTC	CSAVGTGGNEQFF
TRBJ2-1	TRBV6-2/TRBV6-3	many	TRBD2	TGTGCCAGCAGTTACTTCCCCCAGGGAGGGGATGAGCAGTTCTTC	CASSYFPQGGDEQFF
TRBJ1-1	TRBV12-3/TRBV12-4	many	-	TGTGCCAGCAGCTCCACGTTGTCGAGCAACACTGAAGCTTTCTTT	CASSSTLSSNTEAFF
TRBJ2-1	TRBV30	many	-	TGTGCCTGGAGCGGTACGAAGGGGAACGACGACAATGAGCAGTTCTTC	CAWSGTKGNDDNEQFF
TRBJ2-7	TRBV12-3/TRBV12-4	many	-	TGTGCCAGCAGTTTTCCTGCCAGGTTCTACGAGCAGTACTTC	CASSFPARFYEQYF
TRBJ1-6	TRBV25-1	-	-	TGTGCCAGCAGTGCGGAGTATTCACCCCTCCACTTT	CASSAEYSPLHF
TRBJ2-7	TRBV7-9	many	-	TGTGCCAGCAGCCCCATGGAGAGTCTATACTTC	CASSPMESLYF
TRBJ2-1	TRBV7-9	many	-	TGTGCCAGCAGCTTAGACAAGGATGAGCAGTTCTTC	CASSLDKDEQFF
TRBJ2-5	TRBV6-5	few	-	TGTGCCAGCAGTTACTCTACGACAGGACAAGAGACCCAGTACTTC	CASSYSTTGQETQYF
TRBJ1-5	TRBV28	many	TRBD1	TGTGCCAGCAGGACGACAGGGCTGGGGAATCAGCCCCAGCATTTT	CASRTTGLGNQPQHF
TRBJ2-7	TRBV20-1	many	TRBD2	TGCAGTGCTGGATGGGCTAGCGGCCTGACCTACGAGCAGTACTTC	CSAGWASGLTYEQYF
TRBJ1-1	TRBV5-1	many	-	TGCGCCAGCTCATCAAGGTGGAACACTGAAGCTTTCTTT	CASSSRWNTEAFF
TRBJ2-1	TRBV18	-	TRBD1	TGTGCCAGCTCAACAGGGGGCTCCTACAATGAGCAGTTCTTC	CASSTGGSYNEQFF
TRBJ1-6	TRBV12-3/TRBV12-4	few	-	TGTGCCAGCAGTTTCCGGCGGCAGAATAATTCACCCCTCCACTTT	CASSFRRQNNSPLHF
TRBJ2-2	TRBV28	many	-	TGTGCCAGCAGTTTACTATCGATCACCGGGAGCCTAGGGACCGGGGAGCTGTTTTTT	CASSLLSITGSLGTGELFF
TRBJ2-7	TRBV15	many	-	TGTGCCACCAGCAAAAGTCGTAGGGAGTCAAGAGAGCAGTACTTC	CATSKSRRESREQYF
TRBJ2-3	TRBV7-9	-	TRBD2	TGTGCCAGCAGCTTAACAGCGGGAGAGACAGATACGCAGTATTTT	CASSLTAGETDTQYF
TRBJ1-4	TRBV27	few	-	TGTGCCAGCAGTACCCCCACAGGTTCTCTGGGTAAACTGTTTTTT	CASSTPTGSLGKLFF
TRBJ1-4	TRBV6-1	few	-	TGTGCCAGCTCAATAGGAACGGGGGGGAGTGAAAAACTGTTTTTT	CASSIGTGGSEKLFF
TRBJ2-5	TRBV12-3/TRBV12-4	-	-	TGTGCCAGCAGGGTTCTTATTCGGGCTAGCATCGAGGAAGAGACCCAGTACTTC	CASRVLIRASIEEETQYF
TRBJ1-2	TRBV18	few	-	TGTGCCAGCTCACCCGGGATCCCCCTTATGGACTATGGCTACACCTTC	CASSPGIPLMDYGYTF
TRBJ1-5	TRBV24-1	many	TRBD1	TGTGCCACCAGTGACTCGACAGGGTATGACAATCAGCCCCAGCATTTT	CATSDSTGYDNQPQHF
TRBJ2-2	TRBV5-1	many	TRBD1	TGCGCCAGCAGCTCCGGGACAGGTGACACCGGGGAGCTGTTTTTT	CASSSGTGDTGELFF
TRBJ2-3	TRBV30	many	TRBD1	TGTGCCTGGAGTGTACAGGGGGCTGTTACAGATACGCAGTATTTT	CAWSVQGAVTDTQYF
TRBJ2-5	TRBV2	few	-	TGTGCCAGCAGCAGGCCCGGGGCTAAAGAGACCCAGTACTTC	CASSRPGAKETQYF
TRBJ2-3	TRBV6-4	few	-	TGTGCCAGCAGTGACGGGGCTGGCAGCACAGATACGCAGTATTTT	CASSDGAGSTDTQYF
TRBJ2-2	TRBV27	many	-	TGTGCCAGCAGTTTTACTAGCGGGGAGCTGTTTTTT	CASSFTSGELFF
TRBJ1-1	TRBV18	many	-	TGTGCCAGCTCACCAAGGACATCCACTGAAGCTTTCTTT	CASSPRTSTEAFF
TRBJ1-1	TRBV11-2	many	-	TGTGCCAGCAGCTGGGCTGGGAACACTGAAGCTTTCTTT	CASSWAGNTEAFF
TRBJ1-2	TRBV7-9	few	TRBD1	TGTGCCAGCAGCTTACCGGGACAGGAGAACTATGGCTACACCTTC	CASSLPGQENYGYTF
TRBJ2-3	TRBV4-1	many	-	TGCGCCAGCAGCCACGGCCCAGATACGCAGTATTTT	CASSHGPDTQYF
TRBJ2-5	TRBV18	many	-	TGTGCCAGCTCACCACCGTCCCACCAAGAGACCCAGTACTTC	CASSPPSHQETQYF
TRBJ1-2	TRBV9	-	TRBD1	TGTGCCAGCAGCGTAGATGGGACAGTTAACTATGGCTACACCTTC	CASSVDGTVNYGYTF
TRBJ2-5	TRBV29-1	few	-	TGCAGCGTTGCAGAAGAGACCCAGTACTTC	CSVAEETQYF
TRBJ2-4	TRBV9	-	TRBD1	TGTGCCAGCAGCGGAGACAGGGGATACATTCAGTACTTC	CASSGDRGYIQYF